This passage covers 27 T cell receptor beta chains from one sample sequenced in a study of control samples from healthy donors and cancer patients. Repertoires were generated with immunoSEQ multiplex PCR, while TCRdb's copy carries only in-frame clones and drops some. The sample lists about 69,000 clones, approximately 88% seen once, with 2.5% to 3% in the top ten. Sequencing was done on a sample of PBMCs. Source of these receptors: a woman in her forties or fifties with lung cancer.

The chain employs TRBV9 and TRBJ1-2; possibly TRBD1 for D (5 bases). V was clipped by 3 bases and J by 7 bases, with 25 bases between them. This CDR3 spans 17 amino acids. Germline CDR1 and CDR2: SGDLS and YYNGEE. The CDR3 protein is CASSEDSVGGLMSGYTF. CDR3 sequence (DNA): TGTGCCAGCAGCGAGGACTCGGTCGGGGGTCTTATGTCTGGCTACACCTTC.

This clone was detected only a few times. The V and J genes are TRBV12-3 or TRBV12-4 and TRBJ1-2, with D perhaps TRBD1 (5 bases). The V gene lost 5 bases and the J gene lost 8 bases, with 15 bases spanning the gap. The CDR3 has 13 amino acids. The CDR3 region is CASSMLTGLGYTF. In DNA form, the CDR3 reads TGTGCCAGCAGTATGCTCACAGGATTGGGCTACACCTTC.

V usage is TRBV5-6 and J usage is TRBJ2-6; unclear D gene. The V end was cut by 0 bases, the J end by 2 bases, with 6 bases between. CDR1 and CDR2 from the germline V gene are SGHDT and YYEEEE. The CDR3 is made up of 15 amino acids. CDR3 DNA: TGTGCCAGCAGCTTGGGACCGGCTGGGGCCAACGTCCTGACTTTC. Protein: CASSLGPAGANVLTF.

The chain combines TRBV20-1 with TRBJ2-3, with 12 nucleotides matching TRBD2. V shed 3 bases and J 7 bases; nucleotides not matched to a gene: 11. From germline, CDR1 is DFQATT and CDR2 SNEGSKA (reference sequence). This CDR3 is 16 amino acids long. The CDR3 loop is CSASPGASGGAHTQYF. CDR3 sequence (DNA): TGCAGTGCTAGTCCCGGGGCTAGCGGGGGGGCACATACGCAGTATTTT.

CDR3: CASSLRGFLYGYTF. CDR3 DNA: TGTGCCAGCAGCTTAAGGGGGTTCCTATATGGCTACACCTTC. The genes are TRBV13 and TRBJ1-2, with a possible D match to TRBD1 (6 bases). Trimming removed 2 bases from V and 5 bases from J, with 12 bases in between. This CDR3 comprises 14 residues. Per the germline V gene, CDR1 is PRHDT and CDR2 is FYEKMQ (reference sequence).

The V and J genes are TRBV7-2 and TRBJ1-1, with no clear D. Trimming left V 2 bases short and J 4 bases short, with 11 bases between. Germline V lookup: CDR1 SGHTA, CDR2 FQGNSA. This CDR3 spans 14 amino acids. This CDR3 is CASSLLGQLTEAFF. The CDR3 DNA is TGTGCCAGCAGCTTACTCGGCCAGCTCACTGAAGCTTTCTTT.

V gene TRBV27 combines with J gene TRBJ2-7; TRBD1 is a possible D gene (6 bases). The CDR3 contains 14 residues. V lost 6 bases and J lost 0, with 12 bases in between. Germline CDR1 reads MNHEY; CDR2 reads SMNVEV (reference sequence). CDR3 in DNA: TGTGCCAGCAGAACCCCAGGGGACTCCTACGAGCAGTACTTC. It encodes CASRTPGDSYEQYF.

The chain employs TRBV11-3 and TRBJ2-2, with 9 nucleotides matching TRBD1. Germline assignment: CDR1 SGHNT and CDR2 YENEEA. The CDR3 runs to 17 residues. V lost 0 bases, J lost 6 bases, and 8 bases stayed unmatched. The CDR3 is CASSLDGGTGFAGELFF. The CDR3 DNA reads as TGTGCCAGCAGCTTAGATGGCGGGACAGGGTTCGCCGGGGAGCTGTTTTTT.

This chain connects TRBV29-1 to TRBJ2-7; 10 bases map to TRBD1. In germline, CDR1 is SQVTM, CDR2 ANQGSEA. The ends lost 5 bases at V and 2 bases at J; junction bases unmatched: 9. The CDR3 is 15 amino acids. CDR3 loop: CSVTGTGAEAYEQYF. The CDR3 region has the DNA TGCAGCGTTACCGGGACAGGGGCGGAAGCCTACGAGCAGTACTTC.

The V gene is TRBV15, the J gene TRBJ2-1, with 9 bases matching TRBD1. Trimming took 5 bases from V and 1 from J; bases not matched to a gene: 3. This CDR3 is built from 15 residues. Germline values: CDR1 LNHNV, CDR2 YYDKDF (reference sequence). The CDR3 coding sequence is TGTGCCACCAGCGGGGGACAGGGATCCTACAATGAGCAGTTCTTC. Its protein product is CATSGGQGSYNEQFF. Supplemented by reference TRBV15 and TRBJ2-1, the full variable domain reads DAMVIQNPRYQVTQFGKPVTLSCSQTLNHNVMYWYQQKSSQAPKLLFHYYDKDFNNEADTPDNFQSRRPNTSFCFLDIRSPGLGDTAMYLCATSGGQGSYNEQFFGPGTRLTVL.

The chain carries TRBV27 and TRBJ1-2; D ambiguous. V lost 5 bases and J lost 5, with 12 bases in between. The CDR3 has 13 amino acids. Looked up from germline, CDR1 is MNHEY and CDR2 is SMNVEV (reference sequence). The CDR3 reads CASSPGLGYGYTF. CDR3 DNA sequence: TGTGCCAGCAGTCCCGGTCTTGGGTATGGCTACACCTTC.

The rearrangement links TRBV10-2 to TRBJ1-2, with TRBD1 matching 7 bases. With V trimmed by 2 bases and J by 5 bases, 2 bases remained unmatched. This CDR3 has 13 amino acids. From germline, CDR1 is WSHSY and CDR2 SAAADI. The CDR3: CASSEVQGYGYTF. CDR3 coding DNA: TGCGCCAGCAGTGAGGTACAGGGGTATGGCTACACCTTC.

CDR3 amino acids: CASSPYPGQGAYGYTF. The CDR3 nucleotides read TGTGCCAGCTCACCGTACCCGGGACAGGGGGCATATGGCTACACCTTC. The chain joins TRBV18 to TRBJ1-2; 12 nucleotides line up with TRBD1. Unmatched junction bases numbered 7, after V lost 3 bases and J lost 5 bases. The length of the CDR3 is 16 residues. The germline V gene has CDR1 KGHSH and CDR2 LQKENI.

By share, this clone ranks as medium-sized. The gene calls are TRBV10-3 and TRBJ1-1, with D possibly being TRBD1 (5 bases). Germline CDR1 reads ENHRY; CDR2 reads SYGVKD. The CDR3 is 14 amino acids. V gave up 6 bases and J gave up 0 bases, with 11 bases separating them. CDR3: CAISPEGLNTEAFF. The CDR3 DNA reads as TGTGCCATCAGCCCGGAGGGGCTGAACACTGAAGCTTTCTTT.

V and J are TRBV30 and TRBJ2-7; D perhaps matches TRBD2 (7 bases). V lost 0 bases and J 9 bases, leaving 12 bases between the germline ends. The germline gives CDR1 GTSNPN, CDR2 SVGIG (reference sequence). The CDR3 contains 12 residues. CDR3 nucleotide sequence: TGTGCCTGGAGTGTAGGGGGGGCCGGGCAGTACTTC. It translates to CAWSVGGAGQYF. Using reference TRBV30 and TRBJ2-7 for the parts outside the CDR3, the full variable domain is SQTIHQWPATLVQPVGSPLSLECTVEGTSNPNLYWYRQAAGRGLQLLFYSVGIGQISSEVPQNLSASRPQDRQFILSSKKLLLSDSGFYLCAWSVGGAGQYFGPGTRLTVT.

The V call is TRBV19, the J call TRBJ1-1, with D uncertain. Germline lookup yields CDR1 LNHDA and CDR2 SQIVND (reference sequence). This CDR3 is 11 amino acids long. V was shortened by 8 bases and J by 1 base, with 5 bases between the two germline ends. The CDR3 coding sequence is TGTGCCAGTCGGGGGAACACTGAAGCTTTCTTT. It specifies CASRGNTEAFF.

The V and J genes are TRBV28 and TRBJ1-4, with D perhaps matching TRBD1 (6 bases). CDR1 and CDR2 from the germline V gene are MDHEN and SYDVKM. Trimming removed 4 bases from V and 3 bases from J, with 15 bases in between. This CDR3 is 16 amino acids long. CDR3 region: CASSSPDRQANEKLFF. In DNA form, the CDR3 reads TGTGCCAGCAGTTCCCCCGACAGGCAGGCTAATGAAAAACTGTTTTTT.

The chain combines TRBV7-9 with TRBJ2-7; the D gene is possibly TRBD1 (6 bases). The germline CDR1 and CDR2 sequences are SEHNR and FQNEAQ (reference sequence). This CDR3 contains 14 residues. The V end lost 2 bases, the J end lost 2 bases, and 10 bases lay between the germline ends. CDR3 residues: CASSLTQGTYEQYF. The CDR3 DNA reads as TGTGCCAGCAGCTTAACCCAGGGGACCTACGAGCAGTACTTC.

V is TRBV14 and J is TRBJ1-2; TRBD1 agrees at 9 bases. The CDR3 runs to 16 residues. Trimming removed 1 base from V and 8 bases from J; junction bases left unmatched: 11. Germline CDR1 SGHDN, CDR2 FVKESK. The DNA for the CDR3 is TGTGCCAGCAGCCAAGTCGGGGACAGGGTAGGTGGCGGCTACACCTTC. Translation: CASSQVGDRVGGGYTF.

This clone was detected once. The chain recombines TRBV19 with TRBJ1-1; D is unresolved. The germline V and J ends were trimmed by 3 bases and 2 bases, with 7 bases remaining between them. This CDR3 is 13 amino acids long. Germline values: CDR1 LNHDA, CDR2 SQIVND (reference sequence). CDR3 protein: CASSIGRNTEAFF. The CDR3 DNA reads TGTGCCAGTAGTATCGGCAGAAACACTGAAGCTTTCTTT.

V gene TRBV30 combines with J gene TRBJ2-7; tentative D call: TRBD1 (5 bases). V gave up 0 bases and J gave up 3 bases, with 9 bases separating them. There are 13 residues in the CDR3. Germline V CDR1 and CDR2: GTSNPN, SVGIG (reference sequence). CDR3 sequence reads: CAWSVGQRYEQYF. For the CDR3, the DNA is TGTGCCTGGAGTGTTGGACAACGCTACGAGCAGTACTTC.

Here the CDR3 DNA reads TGTGCCAGCAGCCCGTCAGGGACAGATACGCAGTATTTT. Protein product: CASSPSGTDTQYF. The rearrangement links TRBV14 to TRBJ2-3, with a weak D call TRBD1 (5 bases). The CDR3 loop spans 13 amino acids. CDR1 is SGHDN and CDR2 is FVKESK in the germline V gene. Trimming left V 4 bases short and J 3 bases short, with 8 bases between. Looking up the rest from reference TRBV14 and TRBJ2-3 gives the full variable domain: EAGVTQFPSHSVIEKGQTVTLRCDPISGHDNLYWYRRVMGKEIKFLLHFVKESKQDESGMPNNRFLAERTGGTYSTLKVQPAELEDSGVYFCASSPSGTDTQYFGPGTRLTVL.

CDR3 sequence reads: CASSLTGTNTEAFF. The CDR3 DNA is TGTGCCAGCAGTCTGACAGGGACGAACACTGAAGCTTTCTTT. The V call is TRBV27, the J call TRBJ1-1, with 7 bases fitting TRBD1. The germline V gene encodes CDR1 MNHEY and CDR2 SMNVEV (reference sequence). The CDR3 is 14 residues long. Unmatched junction bases numbered 4, after V lost 5 bases and J lost 1 base.

The chain employs TRBV6-5 and TRBJ1-4, with TRBD1 matching over 12 bases. CDR1 and CDR2 (germline): MNHEY, SVGAGI. The J segment lost 6 bases and the V segment lost 8 bases, leaving 4 bases of the junction unmatched. The CDR3 length is 14 residues. CDR3 sequence reads: CASGGQGADEKLFF. CDR3 nucleotides: TGTGCCAGCGGGGGACAGGGGGCGGATGAAAAACTGTTTTTT.

The CDR3 protein is CATSGTGYFIGNQPQHF. The CDR3 DNA reads as TGTGCCACCTCCGGGACAGGGTACTTCATCGGGAATCAGCCCCAGCATTTT. The rearrangement uses TRBV27 and TRBJ1-5; 9 bases map to TRBD1. The V gene's germline CDR1 is MNHEY and CDR2 SMNVEV (reference sequence). V gave up 10 bases and J gave up 4 bases; unmatched junction bases: 17. The CDR3 length is 17 residues.

The chain is built from TRBV6-5 and TRBJ1-4; the match to TRBD1 covers 7 bases. Germline assignment: CDR1 MNHEY and CDR2 SVGAGI. J was trimmed by 8 bases and V by 9 bases; bases with no gene match: 9. The CDR3 consists of 13 residues. The DNA for the CDR3 is TGTGCCAGTCAAGACAGGGTTGACGAAAAACTGTTTTTT. Protein sequence: CASQDRVDEKLFF.

The CDR3 is CASSLGGEETQYF. CDR3 nucleotide sequence: TGTGCCAGCAGCTTGGGAGGGGAAGAGACCCAGTACTTC. The chain employs TRBV5-8 and TRBJ2-5; the D call may be TRBD1 or TRBD2 (5 bases each). The CDR3 sequence is 13 residues long. Per the germline V gene, CDR1 is SGHTS and CDR2 is YDEGEE. V was cut by 0 bases and J by 3 bases, with 6 bases left in between.